Listed below are T cell receptor beta chains from one sample, sequenced in a study of vaccination and CD4 T cells after COVID-19. One entry per CDR3 protein results from TCRdb running MiXCR on the PCR reads. The data contain approximately 20,000 distinct CDR3 sequences, 60% of them singletons. This specimen consisted of CD4+ T cells from blood, obtained after SARS-CoV-2 vaccination. Receptors originate from a human donor who had recovered from COVID-19. Each CDR3 is given without its conserved first and last residue. Each record gives: V gene, J gene, clone size, CDR3 protein. A clone size is listed for some rows: how often the clone was seen (once, few, many), or a class if it is expanded.

v_gene: TRBV19
j_gene: TRBJ1-2
abundance: .
CDR3aa: ASTSRGYGYT

v_gene: TRBV6-5
j_gene: TRBJ2-7
abundance: .
CDR3aa: ASSYRGAAAIPYEQY

v_gene: TRBV4-1
j_gene: TRBJ1-1
abundance: .
CDR3aa: ASSQLIGQGGNTEAF

v_gene: TRBV27
j_gene: TRBJ1-1
abundance: .
CDR3aa: ASRSGNTEAF

v_gene: TRBV7-9
j_gene: TRBJ2-7
abundance: .
CDR3aa: ASSLQSGHPSYEQY

v_gene: TRBV20-1
j_gene: TRBJ1-1
abundance: .
CDR3aa: SARVRTGESRTEAF

v_gene: TRBV27
j_gene: TRBJ1-1
abundance: .
CDR3aa: ASRGRGLNTEAF

v_gene: TRBV20-1
j_gene: TRBJ2-1
abundance: .
CDR3aa: SAPRGSGKNEQF

v_gene: TRBV28
j_gene: TRBJ1-2
abundance: .
CDR3aa: ASSLTELNYGYT

v_gene: TRBV27
j_gene: TRBJ2-5
abundance: .
CDR3aa: ASRARDGSLGTQY

v_gene: TRBV6-5
j_gene: TRBJ1-1
abundance: .
CDR3aa: ASSYAGTGNTEAF

v_gene: TRBV6-1
j_gene: TRBJ1-5
abundance: few
CDR3aa: ASSEYSAFDSNQPQH

v_gene: TRBV15
j_gene: TRBJ2-2
abundance: .
CDR3aa: ATSRRGWGQGSSGELF

v_gene: TRBV4-3
j_gene: TRBJ1-5
abundance: .
CDR3aa: ASSRNIGNSNQPQH

v_gene: TRBV18
j_gene: TRBJ1-1
abundance: .
CDR3aa: ASSADSDTEAF

v_gene: TRBV6-5
j_gene: TRBJ1-5
abundance: .
CDR3aa: ASSYAGGSNQPQH

v_gene: TRBV7-6
j_gene: TRBJ2-7
abundance: .
CDR3aa: ASSTGRLAGTYEQY